Below, one T cell receptor beta chain is given with its context. Its specificity is not known. This sample was taken from a study of T cell responses to AZD1222 COVID-19 vaccine. The study's findings and limits: CD4 TCRs covered the whole spike, strongest at regions 160-218 and 743-854. Spike-specific TCR breadth and depth were elevated following two AZD1222 doses. Nearly half of spike-specific TCRs reportedly go after variant regions that carry no mutations. Baseline seropositives among AZD1222 recipients totaled only five or six.

Profiled with immunoSEQ multiplex PCR; TCRdb holds only in-frame clones, not every one. This sample has 100,000 to 150,000 clones, with about 87% found just once. In germline, CDR1 is SGHNT, CDR2 YYREEE (reference sequence). The CDR3 spans 14 residues. V was clipped by 3 bases and J by 1 base, with 8 bases between them. The material sequenced was peripheral blood, taken on day 0 of AZD1222 vaccination. This chain uses TRBV5-4 with TRBJ1-3; TRBD1 is a possible D gene (5 bases). The clonotype originates from an adult in good health. CDR3: CASSWQGSGNTIYF. CDR3 nucleotide sequence: TGTGCCAGCAGCTGGCAGGGATCTGGAAACACCATATATTTT.